Included here is one TCR beta chain sequence, with context. Its antigen is not known. PCR used 60 Vbeta primers and 13 Jbeta primers. Produced via immunoSEQ multiplex PCR; TCRdb's table is partial and in-frame only. The repertoire has about 190,000 clones, around 83% of them found once; the top ten carry roughly 0.99%. These data come from a study of cytomegalovirus exposure and HLA in healthy donors. V lost 2 bases and J lost 7; bases outside the gene matches: 9. The CDR3 consists of 16 residues. Germline assignment: CDR1 LGHNT and CDR2 FRNRAP. General observations from the study: One variant, a missense change in DCLRE1C, was linked in a later analysis to TCR beta V- and J-gene trimming. A later analysis found TCR association rates differed by HLA locus, highest for DRB1 and lowest for HLA-C.

The V and J genes are TRBV12-5 and TRBJ2-2; TRBD1 agrees at 8 bases. The sequenced sample was PBMCs. The clonotype originates from a middle-aged woman in good health and CMV-seronegative. The chain's CDR3 is CASGLKQGVTDGELFF. CDR3 DNA sequence: TGTGCTAGTGGTTTGAAACAGGGGGTTACGGACGGGGAGCTGTTTTTT.